The 19 T cell receptor beta chains in this list originate from one sample, sequenced in a study of beta chain features in type 1 diabetes. Expressed TCRB transcripts got sequenced, as all isolated RNA was reverse transcribed. Clones were sequenced by immunoSEQ multiplex PCR, and TCRdb holds only the in-frame ones, with some missing. The sample contains fewer than 900,000 clones, 15% to 20% of which appear only once. The source material was naive CD4+ T cells from blood. These receptors originate from a woman under 30 in good health.

The chain recombines TRBV18 with TRBJ2-7, with D possibly called TRBD1 or TRBD2 (6 bases each). Germline-derived CDR1 and CDR2 are KGHSH and LQKENI. The CDR3 runs 15 residues. Trimming stripped 4 bases from V and 4 bases from J, with 17 bases between. In DNA, the CDR3 is TGTGCCAGCTCACGGGGGGCAACCATACAATACGAGCAGTACTTC. This translates into CASSRGATIQYEQYF.

This chain uses TRBV2 with TRBJ2-4, with TRBD2 identical over 10 bases. J gave up 7 bases and V 2 bases, and 11 bases lay outside the gene matches. Germline CDR1 is SNHLY and CDR2 is FYNNEI. The CDR3 is 17 amino acids. In nucleotides, the CDR3 is TGTGCCAGCAGTGAACTAAGCGGGAGGGCCGGTGGGAACATTCAGTACTTC. Its translation: CASSELSGRAGGNIQYF.

This clone showed up just a few times. V is TRBV29-1 and J is TRBJ2-1; a possible D gene is TRBD1 (6 bases). The ends were cut back, 1 base at V and 10 bases at J, with 8 bases in the middle. The germline gives CDR1 SQVTM, CDR2 ANQGSEA. The CDR3 runs to 11 residues. CDR3 amino acids: CSVEGGREQFF. For the CDR3, the DNA is TGCAGCGTTGAAGGGGGGCGAGAGCAGTTCTTC.

This clone was detected a few times. Within the sample, other DNA sequences also encode this same CDR3. CDR3 residues: CASSPQGNTGELFF. CDR3 DNA sequence: TGTGCCAGCTCACCACAGGGGAACACCGGGGAGCTGTTTTTT. The chain links TRBV18 to TRBJ2-2; no definite D call. Per the germline V gene, CDR1 is KGHSH and CDR2 is LQKENI. Trimming shortened V by 1 base and J by 1 base, and 4 bases separated the two germline ends. The CDR3 has 14 amino acids.

This clone was found a few times. The rearrangement uses TRBV2 and TRBJ1-2, with D possibly being TRBD1 (5 bases). The germline V gene encodes CDR1 SNHLY and CDR2 FYNNEI. V was shortened by 5 bases and J by 8 bases, with 9 bases between the two germline ends. The CDR3 is 11 residues long. CDR3 nucleotides: TGTGCCAGCAGTCTAGGGGTCGGCTACACCTTC. Translation: CASSLGVGYTF.

V gene TRBV7-2 combines with J gene TRBJ2-6; D possibly matches TRBD1 or TRBD2 (5 bases each). The ends were cut back, 3 bases at V and 0 bases at J, with 12 bases in the middle. The CDR3 is 17 residues long. CDR1 and CDR2 (germline): SGHTA, FQGNSA. The CDR3 protein is CASSFIPGRSGANVLTF. Here the CDR3 DNA reads TGTGCCAGCAGCTTTATACCGGGGCGCTCTGGGGCCAACGTCCTGACTTTC.

This clone was seen only a few times. This chain connects TRBV7-2 to TRBJ2-7; possible D gene TRBD2, 5 bases. The CDR3 covers 15 residues. Germline V lookup: CDR1 SGHTA, CDR2 FQGNSA. The V end was cut by 4 bases, the J end by 0 bases, with 13 bases between. The CDR3: CASSSSERASYEQYF. The CDR3 coding sequence is TGTGCCAGCAGCTCCTCGGAGAGGGCCTCCTACGAGCAGTACTTC.

This chain uses TRBV15 with TRBJ2-5; D tentatively reads TRBD1 or TRBD2 (5 bases each). Trimming pared 0 bases from V and 2 bases from J, leaving 10 bases between. This CDR3 has 15 residues. Germline values: CDR1 LNHNV, CDR2 YYDKDF (reference sequence). The CDR3 DNA is TGTGCCACCAGCAGAGATCGGTGGGGGCAAGAGACCCAGTACTTC. Its protein is CATSRDRWGQETQYF.

There are a few counts of this clone. The chain couples TRBV5-4 to TRBJ1-2; TRBD1 matches at 7 bases. This CDR3 has 15 residues. The V gene end was trimmed by 0 bases and the J gene end by 4 bases; junction bases not matched to a gene: 6. The germline V gene encodes CDR1 SGHNT and CDR2 YYREEE (reference sequence). CDR3 sequence reads: CASSLASGTAYGYTF. CDR3 nucleotide sequence: TGTGCCAGCAGCTTGGCCTCCGGGACAGCCTATGGCTACACCTTC. The variable domain in full, completed from reference TRBV5-4 and TRBJ1-2, reads ETGVTQSPTHLIKTRGQQVTLRCSSQSGHNTVSWYQQALGQGPQFIFQYYREEENGRGNFPPRFSGLQFPNYSSELNVNALELDDSALYLCASSLASGTAYGYTFGSGTRLTVV.

The chain links TRBV6-6 to TRBJ1-3, with unresolved D. The CDR3 is 16 amino acids. From germline, CDR1 is MNHNY and CDR2 SVGAGI (reference sequence). Trimming left V 0 bases short and J 0 bases short, with 9 bases between. This CDR3 reads CASSYSTDSSGNTIYF. As DNA, the CDR3 is TGTGCCAGCAGTTACTCGACGGATAGCTCTGGAAACACCATATATTTT.

This clone was seen only a few times. The chain joins TRBV7-8 to TRBJ2-1; D may correspond to TRBD1 or TRBD2 (5 bases each). The CDR3 totals 16 residues. V was clipped by 5 bases and J by 8 bases, with 22 bases between them. Germline V CDR1 and CDR2: SGHVS, FQNEAQ. CDR3 nucleotide sequence: TGTGCCAGCAGCCAAAGTGGGGGTTCCTTTGGCGATGAGCAGTTCTTC. Its translation: CASSQSGGSFGDEQFF.

This chain links TRBV7-3 with TRBJ1-1, with 7 nucleotides matching TRBD1. This CDR3 has 13 residues. The germline gives CDR1 SGHTA, CDR2 FQGTGA. J gave up 5 bases and V 5 bases, and 5 bases lay outside the gene matches. The CDR3 region is CASSLTGRTEAFF. Here the CDR3 DNA reads TGTGCCAGCAGCCTGACAGGGAGGACTGAAGCTTTCTTT.

In its sample, this clone was seen a few times. The V gene is TRBV29-1, the J gene TRBJ1-1; D is possibly TRBD1 (5 bases). Germline lookup yields CDR1 SQVTM and CDR2 ANQGSEA. Trimming took off 4 bases at V and 1 base at J, with 7 bases between the two ends. CDR3 length: 12 amino acids. The chain's CDR3 is CSVAGRNTEAFF. The CDR3, as DNA: TGCAGCGTTGCAGGGAGGAACACTGAAGCTTTCTTT.

This clone was seen a few times. The chain is built from TRBV7-9 and TRBJ2-5; weak D call: TRBD1 (6 bases). Germline values: CDR1 SEHNR, CDR2 FQNEAQ (reference sequence). V shed 0 bases and J shed 11 bases, with 19 bases lying between them. This CDR3 spans 15 amino acids. CDR3 residues: CASSLASVRGNEQYF. CDR3 coding DNA: TGTGCCAGCAGCTTAGCGTCTGTCAGGGGAAATGAGCAGTACTTC.

This chain links TRBV7-2 with TRBJ2-5, with D possibly matching TRBD1 (5 bases). In germline, CDR1 is SGHTA, CDR2 FQGNSA. There are 15 residues in the CDR3. Trimming pared 5 bases from V and 1 base from J, leaving 14 bases between. CDR3 DNA sequence: TGTGCCAGCAGCCCCTATGGCCAGGGCCAAGAGACCCAGTACTTC. Protein sequence: CASSPYGQGQETQYF.

The J gene is TRBJ1-5, the V gene TRBV4-2; D gene uncertain. The CDR3 is made up of 16 amino acids. V was pared by 5 bases and J by 4 bases, with 18 bases between. In germline, CDR1 is LGHNA, CDR2 YNFKEQ. In DNA form, the CDR3 reads TGTGCCAGCAGCTCCTCTGGGGAGGGATCTAATCAGCCCCAGCATTTT. Residues: CASSSSGEGSNQPQHF.

The CDR3 here is CASSYGGTGNTGELFF. For the CDR3, the DNA is TGTGCCAGCAGTTACGGGGGGACAGGCAACACCGGGGAGCTGTTTTTT. V usage is TRBV6-5 and J usage is TRBJ2-2, with TRBD1 matching 8 bases. V gave up 2 bases and J gave up 2 bases; unmatched junction bases: 4. The length of the CDR3 is 16 residues. CDR1 is MNHEY and CDR2 is SVGAGI in the germline V gene.

The table lists this clone with a few counts. The sample carries other DNA sequences with the same CDR3. The rearrangement uses TRBV28 and TRBJ2-7; 13 bases are a match to TRBD2. This CDR3 spans 15 amino acids. Trimming removed 6 bases from V and 2 bases from J; junction bases left unmatched: 4. Germline CDR1 MDHEN, CDR2 SYDVKM. The CDR3 sequence is CASSPGTSGAYEQYF. Written as DNA, the CDR3 is TGTGCCAGCAGCCCCGGGACTAGCGGGGCCTACGAGCAGTACTTC.

This clone was detected only a few times. The chain combines TRBV20-1 with TRBJ2-1; no clear D gene. The CDR3 extends over 11 amino acids. Germline CDR1 DFQATT, CDR2 SNEGSKA (reference sequence). V dropped 6 bases and J dropped 6 bases, with 9 bases sitting between them. Written as DNA, the CDR3 is TGCAGTGCCGCCCTACTCAATGAGCAGTTCTTC. This translates into CSAALLNEQFF.